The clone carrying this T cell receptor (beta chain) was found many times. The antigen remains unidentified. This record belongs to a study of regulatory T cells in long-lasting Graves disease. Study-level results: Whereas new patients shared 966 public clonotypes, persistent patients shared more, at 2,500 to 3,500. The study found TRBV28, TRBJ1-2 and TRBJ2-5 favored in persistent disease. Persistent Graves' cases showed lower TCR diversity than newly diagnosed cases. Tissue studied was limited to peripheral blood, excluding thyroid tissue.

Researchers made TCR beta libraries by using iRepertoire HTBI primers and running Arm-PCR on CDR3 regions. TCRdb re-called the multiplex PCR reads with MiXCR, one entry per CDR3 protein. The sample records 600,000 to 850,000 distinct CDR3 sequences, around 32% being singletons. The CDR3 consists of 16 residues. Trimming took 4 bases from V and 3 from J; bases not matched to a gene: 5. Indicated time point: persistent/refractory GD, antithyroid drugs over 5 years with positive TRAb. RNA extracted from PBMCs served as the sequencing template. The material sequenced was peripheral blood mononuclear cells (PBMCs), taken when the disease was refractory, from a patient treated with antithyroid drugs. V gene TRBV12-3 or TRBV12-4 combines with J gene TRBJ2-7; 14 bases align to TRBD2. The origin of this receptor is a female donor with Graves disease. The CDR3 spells CASSWRTSGRFYEQYF. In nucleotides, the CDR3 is TGTGCCAGCAGTTGGCGGACTAGCGGGAGGTTCTACGAGCAGTACTTC.